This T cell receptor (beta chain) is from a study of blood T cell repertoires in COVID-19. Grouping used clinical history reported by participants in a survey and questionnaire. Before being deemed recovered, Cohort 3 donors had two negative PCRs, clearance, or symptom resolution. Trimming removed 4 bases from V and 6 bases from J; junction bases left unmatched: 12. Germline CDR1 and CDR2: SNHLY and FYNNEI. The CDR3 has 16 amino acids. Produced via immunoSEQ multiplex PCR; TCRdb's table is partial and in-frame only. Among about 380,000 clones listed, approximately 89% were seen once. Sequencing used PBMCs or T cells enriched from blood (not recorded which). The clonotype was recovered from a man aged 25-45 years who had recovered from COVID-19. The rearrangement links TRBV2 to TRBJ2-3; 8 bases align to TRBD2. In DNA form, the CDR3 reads TGTGCCAGCAGTGGGTCGCGGCGGGGGGTCTGGGATACGCAGTATTTT. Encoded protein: CASSGSRRGVWDTQYF.